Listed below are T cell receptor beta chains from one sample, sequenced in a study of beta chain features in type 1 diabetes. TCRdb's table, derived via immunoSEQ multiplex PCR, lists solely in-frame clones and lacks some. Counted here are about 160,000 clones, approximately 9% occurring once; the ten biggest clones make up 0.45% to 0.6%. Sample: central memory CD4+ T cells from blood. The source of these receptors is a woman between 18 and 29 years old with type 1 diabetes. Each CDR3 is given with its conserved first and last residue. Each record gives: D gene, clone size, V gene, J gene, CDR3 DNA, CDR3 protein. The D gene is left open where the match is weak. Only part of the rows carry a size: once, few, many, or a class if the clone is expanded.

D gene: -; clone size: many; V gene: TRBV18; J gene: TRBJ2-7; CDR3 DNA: TGTGCCAGCTCCGTAACCCACCAGGGGTCCTACGAGCAGTACTTC; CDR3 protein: CASSVTHQGSYEQYF
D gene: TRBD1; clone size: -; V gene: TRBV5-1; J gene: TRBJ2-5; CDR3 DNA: TGCGCCAGCAGCTCGACAGGGGGCGAAGAGACCCAGTACTTC; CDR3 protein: CASSSTGGEETQYF
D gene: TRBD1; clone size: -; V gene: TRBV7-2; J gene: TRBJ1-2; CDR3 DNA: TGTGCCAGCAGCTTAGTTCAGGGGGAGAACTATGGCTACACCTTC; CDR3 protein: CASSLVQGENYGYTF
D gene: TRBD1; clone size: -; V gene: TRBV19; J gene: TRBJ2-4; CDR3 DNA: TGTGCCAGTAGTACATGGACAGGGATCAAAAACATTCAGTACTTC; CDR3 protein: CASSTWTGIKNIQYF
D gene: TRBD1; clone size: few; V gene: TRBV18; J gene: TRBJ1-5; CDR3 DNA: TGTGCCAGCTCACGCCTACAGGGGGCCGATCAGCCCCAGCATTTT; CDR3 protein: CASSRLQGADQPQHF
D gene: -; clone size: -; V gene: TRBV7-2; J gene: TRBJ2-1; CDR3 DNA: TGTGCCAGCAGCTTAGATCCACCGGGGTCATACAATGAGCAGTTCTTC; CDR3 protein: CASSLDPPGSYNEQFF
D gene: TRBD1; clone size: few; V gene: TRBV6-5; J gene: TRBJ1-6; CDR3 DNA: TGTGCCAGCAGTGATCAGGGGGCCCGGGAACCCCTCCACTTT; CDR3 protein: CASSDQGAREPLHF
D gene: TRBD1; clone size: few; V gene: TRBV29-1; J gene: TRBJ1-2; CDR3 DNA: TGCAGCGTGGGGGGACAGGGGTATGGCTACACCTTC; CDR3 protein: CSVGGQGYGYTF
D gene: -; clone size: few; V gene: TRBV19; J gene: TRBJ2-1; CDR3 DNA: TGTGCCAGTTGTAGTGGCGGGACCTTCAATGAGCAGTTCTTC; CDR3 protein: CASCSGGTFNEQFF
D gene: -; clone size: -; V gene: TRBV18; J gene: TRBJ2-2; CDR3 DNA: TGTGCCAGCTCACCAGTCAGGGACTACACCGGGGAGCTGTTTTTT; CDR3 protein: CASSPVRDYTGELFF
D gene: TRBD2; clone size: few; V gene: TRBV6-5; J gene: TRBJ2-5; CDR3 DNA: TGTGCCAGCAGTAGACCGGGACTAGCTGAAGAGACCCAGTACTTC; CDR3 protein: CASSRPGLAEETQYF
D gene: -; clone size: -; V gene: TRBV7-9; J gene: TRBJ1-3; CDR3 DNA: TGTGCCAGCAGCGCGGTACAGGGCCCTGGAAACACCATATATTTT; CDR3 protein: CASSAVQGPGNTIYF
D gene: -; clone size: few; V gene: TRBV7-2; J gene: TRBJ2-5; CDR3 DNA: TGTGCCAGCAGCTTGCAGGAGACCCAGTACTTC; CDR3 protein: CASSLQETQYF
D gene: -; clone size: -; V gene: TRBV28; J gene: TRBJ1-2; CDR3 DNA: TGTGCCAGCAGTGCTCCGGGGTATGGCTACACCTTC; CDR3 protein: CASSAPGYGYTF
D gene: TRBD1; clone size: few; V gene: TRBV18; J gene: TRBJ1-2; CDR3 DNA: TGTGCCAGCTCACACAATACAGGGGATGATGGCTACACCTTC; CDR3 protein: CASSHNTGDDGYTF
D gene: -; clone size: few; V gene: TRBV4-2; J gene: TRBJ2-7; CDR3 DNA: TGTGCCAGCAGCCAACGACAGAGCTCCTACGAGCAGTACTTC; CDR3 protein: CASSQRQSSYEQYF